The entry that follows covers one T cell receptor (beta chain) sequence. These data are taken from a study of shared clonotypes between healthy human individuals. Profiling relied on immunoSEQ multiplex PCR, and the TCRdb table lists in-frame clones only, not all of them. This table has more than 1 million clones, around 82% appearing once. The CDR3 consists of 14 residues. V lost 8 bases, J lost 8 bases, and 10 bases stayed unmatched. Germline loops: CDR1 LNHDA, CDR2 SQIVND (reference sequence). Sequenced input: memory CD4+ T cells from PBMCs. Subset reported: CD45RA-negative fraction. This clonotype was sampled from a man between 18 and 29 years old in good health. Some clones in this sample may be carry-over from other donors' samples. J is TRBJ1-4 and V is TRBV19, with 8 bases that match TRBD1. DNA of the CDR3: TGTGCCAGTGTCTCCGGGACAGGAAGCGAAAAACTGTTTTTT. Amino acids: CASVSGTGSEKLFF. Full variable domain (remainder filled in from reference TRBV19 and TRBJ1-4): DGGITQSPKYLFRKEGQNVTLSCEQNLNHDAMYWYRQDPGQGLRLIYYSQIVNDFQKGDIAEGYSVSREKKESFPLTVTSAQKNPTAFYLCASVSGTGSEKLFFGSGTQLSVL.